These 17 T cell receptor beta chains originate from one sample sequenced in a study of blood T cell repertoires in COVID-19. Sequencing used immunoSEQ multiplex PCR; TCRdb keeps in-frame clones, though not all of them. The profile shows under 200,000 clones, roughly nine tenths of them singletons. Sequencing was performed on peripheral blood. The receptor source for this set is a man in his sixties with active or convalescent COVID-19.

V is TRBV6-5 and J is TRBJ1-2; a possible D gene is TRBD1 (5 bases). This CDR3 spans 12 amino acids. Per the germline V gene, CDR1 is MNHEY and CDR2 is SVGAGI. The V end was cut by 6 bases, the J end by 8 bases, with 13 bases between. CDR3 nucleotide sequence: TGTGCCAGCAGGGAGGGACGGAAAGGCTACACCTTC. It codes for CASREGRKGYTF.

The chain joins TRBV9 to TRBJ1-4, with a weak D call TRBD1 (6 bases). The CDR3 is 13 residues long. The germline gives CDR1 SGDLS, CDR2 YYNGEE. V was shortened by 2 bases and J by 8 bases, with 10 bases between the two germline ends. CDR3: CASSVGASEKLFF. CDR3 DNA sequence: TGTGCCAGCAGCGTGGGGGCCAGCGAAAAACTGTTTTTT.

The chain couples TRBV10-3 to TRBJ1-2, with D tentatively TRBD1 (6 bases). The CDR3 length is 12 residues. Trimming stripped 3 bases from V and 5 bases from J, with 7 bases between. The germline CDR1 and CDR2 sequences are ENHRY and SYGVKD. The CDR3 loop is CAISETGYGYTF. The CDR3 DNA reads as TGTGCCATCAGTGAAACAGGGTATGGCTACACCTTC.

In this sample, this clone turned up a few times. The chain joins TRBV6-1 to TRBJ1-2, with D perhaps matching TRBD1 (6 bases). Germline V lookup: CDR1 MNHNS, CDR2 SASEGT. The CDR3 is 15 residues long. The ends were cut back, 2 bases at V and 7 bases at J, with 17 bases in the middle. CDR3 nucleotide sequence: TGTGCCAGCAGTGAACCCACCGGGGGGCCGGGTGGCTACACCTTC. As protein: CASSEPTGGPGGYTF.

V and J are TRBV4-2 and TRBJ2-1; D call uncertain. V was shortened by 0 bases and J by 7 bases, with 7 bases between the two germline ends. The CDR3 runs 13 residues. Germline assignment: CDR1 LGHNA and CDR2 YNFKEQ. CDR3 nucleotide sequence: TGTGCCAGCAGCCAAGATCTGAGTAATGAGCAGTTCTTC. It translates to CASSQDLSNEQFF.

The V call is TRBV19, the J call TRBJ1-6; no clear D. The CDR3 covers 12 residues. Germline V gene data show CDR1 as LNHDA and CDR2 as SQIVND (reference sequence). V was cut by 0 bases and J by 14 bases, with 8 bases left in between. The CDR3 is CASSIDRASLHF. The CDR3 DNA reads TGTGCCAGTAGTATAGATCGAGCTTCCCTCCACTTT.

The gene calls are TRBV5-1 and TRBJ1-1; D unclear. The CDR3 sequence is 14 residues long. The ends were cut back, 0 bases at V and 0 bases at J, with 6 bases in the middle. The germline V gene encodes CDR1 SGHRS and CDR2 YFSETQ. In DNA form, the CDR3 reads TGCGCCAGCAGCTTGGACCTACTGAACACTGAAGCTTTCTTT. Protein product: CASSLDLLNTEAFF.

A single count supports this clone. The V call is TRBV7-9, the J call TRBJ1-4, with TRBD1 identical over 11 bases. The V and J ends lost 4 bases and 7 bases, in that order; junction bases with no gene match: 5. Germline V lookup: CDR1 SEHNR, CDR2 FQNEAQ (reference sequence). The CDR3 runs to 15 residues. CDR3 DNA: TGTGCCAGCAGCTCTGGACAGGGGGCTTTTGAAAAACTGTTTTTT. Translation: CASSSGQGAFEKLFF. The full variable domain, completed using reference TRBV7-9 and TRBJ1-4, is DTGVSQNPRHKITKRGQNVTFRCDPISEHNRLYWYRQTLGQGPEFLTYFQNEAQLEKSRLLSDRFSAERPKGSFSTLEIQRTEQGDSAMYLCASSSGQGAFEKLFFGSGTQLSVL.

The chain employs TRBV18 and TRBJ1-2; 8 bases map to TRBD1. The CDR3 sequence is 15 residues long. Germline CDR1 KGHSH, CDR2 LQKENI. V shed 4 bases and J 6 bases; nucleotides not matched to a gene: 10. CDR3 sequence: CASSLQGGQGNGYTF. As DNA, the CDR3 is TGTGCCAGCTCACTACAGGGTGGACAGGGCAATGGCTACACCTTC.

As to this clone: This sample also contains other DNA sequences that code for the same CDR3. The V and J genes are TRBV7-9 and TRBJ2-1; TRBD2 might be the D (6 bases). V dropped 0 bases and J dropped 9 bases, with 6 bases sitting between them. Germline CDR1 is SEHNR and CDR2 is FQNEAQ (reference sequence). CDR3 length equals 12 residues. CDR3 in DNA: TGTGCCAGCAGCTTAGCGGGGGGTGAGCAGTTCTTC. Amino acid sequence: CASSLAGGEQFF.

CDR3: CASSRSDRGGETQYF. The CDR3 DNA sequence: TGTGCCAGCAGCCGATCGGACAGGGGGGGGGAGACCCAGTACTTC. The gene calls are TRBV11-2 and TRBJ2-5, with 10 bases matching TRBD1. Germline V gene lookup returns CDR1 SGHAT and CDR2 FQNNGV. This CDR3 comprises 15 residues. After removal of 5 bases from V and 5 bases from J, the junction contained 8 bases not matched to a gene.

The chain recombines TRBV29-1 with TRBJ1-2; 9 nucleotides agree with TRBD1. Germline values: CDR1 SQVTM, CDR2 ANQGSEA. The CDR3 loop spans 13 amino acids. The J segment lost 6 bases and the V segment lost 3 bases, leaving 5 bases of the junction unmatched. The CDR3 DNA is TGCAGCGTTGAGGCGGGACAGGGAAATGGCTACACCTTC. Translating it yields CSVEAGQGNGYTF.

The chain combines TRBV18 with TRBJ2-1, with D possibly being TRBD1 (6 bases). The CDR3 length is 15 residues. V was shortened by 6 bases and J by 5 bases, with 17 bases between the two germline ends. Looked up from germline, CDR1 is KGHSH and CDR2 is LQKENI. In DNA form, the CDR3 reads TGTGCCAGCTCCTCCCTGGCTGGACAGAACAATGAGCAGTTCTTC. It translates to CASSSLAGQNNEQFF.

The chain combines TRBV27 with TRBJ2-3, with 12 nucleotides matching TRBD1. The V segment lost 6 bases and the J segment 4 bases; nucleotides outside the gene matches: 23. This CDR3 contains 21 residues. CDR1 is MNHEY and CDR2 is SMNVEV in the germline V gene (reference sequence). The CDR3 DNA follows: TGTGCCAGCAGGAAGGCCTATTTACGCGGGACAGGGGGCGAAGGTGCAGATACGCAGTATTTT. Encoded protein: CASRKAYLRGTGGEGADTQYF.

This clone was seen just once. This chain connects TRBV2 to TRBJ1-5; no firm D call. With 5 bases removed from V and 7 bases from J, the gap between germline ends came to 12 bases. The CDR3 is 13 amino acids. Germline values: CDR1 SNHLY, CDR2 FYNNEI. The CDR3 nucleotides read TGTGCCAGCAGTCTCGAGGAAGGACAGCCCCAGCATTTT. Its translation: CASSLEEGQPQHF.

The rearrangement links TRBV5-1 to TRBJ2-7, with no clear D. CDR3 length: 15 amino acids. V was shortened by 0 bases and J by 5 bases, with 15 bases between the two germline ends. Germline CDR1 and CDR2: SGHRS and YFSETQ. This CDR3 is CASSLAARSVNEQYF. The DNA of the CDR3 is TGCGCCAGCAGCTTGGCGGCCCGGAGTGTGAACGAGCAGTACTTC.

The rearrangement joins TRBV3-1 (or the pseudogene TRBV3-2) to TRBJ2-5, with D perhaps matching TRBD1 (5 bases). Per the germline V gene, CDR1 is LGHDT and CDR2 is YNNKEL (reference sequence). The V gene lost 0 bases and the J gene lost 9 bases, with 17 bases spanning the gap. The CDR3 is 15 amino acids. In DNA form, the CDR3 reads TGTGCCAGCAGCCAAGATCTTTTCAGGGCGCCAGCCCAGTACTTC. Translation gives CASSQDLFRAPAQYF.